Below are 2 T cell receptor beta chains sequenced from a single sample in a study of T cell repertoires in cytomegalovirus infection. No antigen has been assigned to these receptors. TCRdb redid the calling of the reads with MiXCR, one entry per CDR3 protein. The data hold around 900,000 distinct CDR3 sequences, with roughly 31% observed a single time. Specimen: cultured CD8+ T cells from PBMCs, collected from culture after CMV antigen stimulation. The receptors here all came from a human donor in good health (CMV status not recorded). Some clones in this sample may be carry-over from other donors' samples.

This clonotype was counted ten times or more. The rearrangement links TRBV7-2 to TRBJ2-3; 7 positions agree with TRBD2. CDR1 SGHTA and CDR2 FQGNSA come from the germline V gene. The CDR3 spans 15 residues. Trimming took 4 bases from V and 0 from J; bases not matched to a gene: 4. CDR3 in amino acids: CASSWGGVSTDTQYF. The CDR3 DNA reads TGTGCCAGCAGCTGGGGAGGGGTTAGCACAGATACGCAGTATTTT.

This sequence joins TRBV12-3 or TRBV12-4 and TRBJ2-2; TRBD1 might be the D (7 bases). CDR3 length: 15 residues. The germline V and J ends were trimmed by 8 bases and 4 bases, with 17 bases remaining between them. CDR3 loop: CASSLRGAGTGELFF. The CDR3 DNA follows: TGTGCCAGCTCCCTCAGGGGGGCTGGCACCGGGGAGCTGTTTTTT.